Presented here are 17 T cell receptor beta chains from one specimen sequenced in a study of T-cell reconstitution after alpha-beta-depleted transplantation in children (dated by TCRdb to the mid-2010s). The library relied on PCR. The data were produced on an Illumina HiSeq 2500. TCR libraries were prepared with molecular barcoding, using unique molecular identifiers to normalize TCRbeta repertoire quantification. TCRdb reran the public reads through fastp at Q25 and MiXCR, keeping productive beta chains. Rows with one shared CDR3 protein collapse into an entry with the most common genes and DNA. The sample includes about 980,000 distinct CDR3 sequences, with roughly 29% observed a single time. More than 25% of the sample is in the top ten clones. In light of the paper, this sample's treatment or condition label describes: allogeneic hematopoietic cell transplantation with graft depleted of TCRalphabeta T cells and CD19 B cells.

The source was PBMCs, mostly from graft donor cells, collected 360 days after TCRalphabeta/CD19-depleted stem cell transplant. The receptors were sampled from a boy in the first two years of life who had a stem cell transplant for SCID, so the T cells may come from the graft donor.

This clonotype occurred many times. This chain connects TRBV11-1 to TRBJ2-1; a possible D gene is TRBD2 (5 bases). The CDR3 covers 18 residues. The V gene lost 1 base and the J gene lost 4 bases, with 20 bases spanning the gap. The V gene's germline CDR1 is SGHAT and CDR2 FQDESV (reference sequence). The chain's CDR3 is CASSLEGYRTFLYNEQFF. The CDR3 region has the DNA TGTGCCAGCAGCTTAGAAGGGTATCGGACTTTCCTTTACAATGAGCAGTTCTTC.

The chain recombines TRBV7-2 with TRBJ2-5, with 15 bases identical to TRBD2. V lost 5 bases and J lost 5; bases outside the gene matches: 6. The CDR3 contains 16 residues. Germline lookup yields CDR1 SGHTA and CDR2 FQGNSA. CDR3 loop: CASSKGLAGGGETQYF. CDR3 bases: TGTGCCAGCAGCAAGGGACTAGCGGGGGGTGGGGAGACCCAGTACTTC.

This clonotype was counted once. This rearrangement joins TRBV12-3 or TRBV12-4 to TRBJ2-2; D is ambiguous. V was clipped by 5 bases and J by 7 bases, with 11 bases between them. CDR3 length: 13 residues. The CDR3 region is CASSPSRHGELFF. Here the CDR3 DNA reads TGTGCCAGCAGTCCCTCCCGGCACGGGGAGCTGTTTTTT.

This clonotype was seen ten or more times. This chain links TRBV6-1 with TRBJ2-2, with 8 bases identical to TRBD2. Germline V gene data show CDR1 as MNHNS and CDR2 as SASEGT. This CDR3 is built from 13 residues. V was clipped by 6 bases and J by 5 bases; unmatched bases: 2. CDR3 loop: CASSGLATGELFF. CDR3 bases: TGTGCCAGCAGCGGACTAGCAACCGGGGAGCTGTTTTTT.

This clonotype was observed many times. CDR3 region: CASSLRGSRQPQHF. In nucleotides, the CDR3 is TGTGCCAGCAGCTTGCGGGGGAGTCGGCAGCCCCAGCATTTT. The chain combines TRBV5-6 with TRBJ1-5; maybe TRBD1 (5 bases). V lost 1 base, J lost 7 bases, and 12 bases lay in between. Germline CDR1 SGHDT, CDR2 YYEEEE. This CDR3 is 14 amino acids long.

In this sample, this clonotype turned up a few times. For the CDR3, the DNA is TGTGCCAGCGGTACTGAGAATCTCTACGAGCAGTACTTC. It translates to CASGTENLYEQYF. The chain is built from TRBV12-3 or TRBV12-4 and TRBJ2-7; no firm D call. The CDR3 extends over 13 amino acids. The V gene lost 8 bases and the J gene lost 3 bases, with 14 bases spanning the gap.

The chain uses TRBV7-9 and TRBJ2-1; a possible D gene is TRBD2 (7 bases). Trimming pared 10 bases from V and 4 bases from J, leaving 17 bases between. Germline CDR1 reads SEHNR; CDR2 reads FQNEAQ (reference sequence). The CDR3 is 14 amino acids. CDR3 sequence (DNA): TGTGCCACGGCCGTGGGGGGGGCGTACAATGAGCAGTTCTTC. Translating gives CATAVGGAYNEQFF.

The chain carries TRBV4-2 and TRBJ2-7; TRBD1 is a possible D gene (7 bases). Germline CDR1 reads LGHNA; CDR2 reads YNFKEQ. CDR3 length: 17 amino acids. V was shortened by 4 bases and J by 2 bases, with 21 bases between the two germline ends. The chain's CDR3 is CASSLLGGQGGTYEQYF. CDR3 nucleotide sequence: TGTGCCAGCAGCCTTCTAGGAGGGCAGGGGGGAACCTACGAGCAGTACTTC.

This chain links TRBV12-3 or TRBV12-4 with TRBJ1-3; unclear D gene. The germline V and J ends were trimmed by 6 bases and 0 bases, with 15 bases remaining between them. The CDR3 covers 16 residues. CDR3 DNA sequence: TGTGCCAGCAGGCCGTATCTGGGATCCTCTGGAAACACCATATATTTT. This encodes CASRPYLGSSGNTIYF.

The chain combines TRBV15 with TRBJ2-7; 10 bases agree with TRBD2. The CDR3 runs 15 residues. Germline V gives CDR1 LNHNV, CDR2 YYDKDF (reference sequence). V lost 3 bases, J lost 3 bases, and 5 bases stayed unmatched. The CDR3 loop is CATSSGLADHYEQYF. Here the CDR3 DNA reads TGTGCCACCAGCAGCGGACTAGCGGACCACTACGAGCAGTACTTC. Full variable domain (missing parts from reference TRBV15 and TRBJ2-7): DAMVIQNPRYQVTQFGKPVTLSCSQTLNHNVMYWYQQKSSQAPKLLFHYYDKDFNNEADTPDNFQSRRPNTSFCFLDIRSPGLGDTAMYLCATSSGLADHYEQYFGPGTRLTVT.

The J gene is TRBJ2-3, the V gene TRBV18, with D tentatively TRBD2 (6 bases). The germline V and J ends were trimmed by 6 bases and 6 bases, with 16 bases remaining between them. Per the germline V gene, CDR1 is KGHSH and CDR2 is LQKENI. The CDR3 runs 14 residues. In DNA form, the CDR3 reads TGTGCCAGCTCCCCCCAAGGAGGGGCGGATACGCAGTATTTT. This codes for CASSPQGGADTQYF.

This clonotype has just a few counts. J is TRBJ2-3 and V is TRBV7-2; possibly TRBD2 for D (5 bases). V was pared by 7 bases and J by 0 bases, with 11 bases between. This CDR3 spans 14 amino acids. The germline CDR1 and CDR2 sequences are SGHTA and FQGNSA. The chain's CDR3 is CASTRSGSTDTQYF. In nucleotides, the CDR3 is TGTGCCAGCACCCGTTCGGGGAGCACAGATACGCAGTATTTT.

This clonotype turned up a few times. The gene calls are TRBV5-1 and TRBJ2-7; unclear D gene. The CDR3 totals 13 residues. In germline, CDR1 is SGHRS, CDR2 YFSETQ. The ends were cut back, 4 bases at V and 6 bases at J, with 14 bases in the middle. Here the CDR3 DNA reads TGCGCCAGCAGCCAAATGTCTGTGCGCGAGCAGTACTTC. Encoded protein: CASSQMSVREQYF.

A few counts support this clonotype. The CDR3 DNA follows: TGTGCCAGCAGTTACTGGACAGGGTGGAGCACTGAAGCTTTCTTT. It is translated as CASSYWTGWSTEAFF. This chain uses TRBV6-5 with TRBJ1-1; 8 nucleotides align to TRBD1. The CDR3 is made up of 15 amino acids. In germline, CDR1 is MNHEY, CDR2 SVGAGI. V dropped 1 base and J dropped 4; count of bases not matched to a gene: 5.

This clonotype turned up a few times. The J gene is TRBJ2-3, the V gene TRBV5-1; TRBD2 agrees at 7 bases. CDR1 is SGHRS and CDR2 is YFSETQ in the germline V gene. The length of the CDR3 is 14 residues. Unmatched junction bases numbered 7, after V lost 7 bases and J lost 2 bases. For the CDR3, the DNA is TGCGCCAGCGGACCTAGCGGATACACAGATACGCAGTATTTT. This translates into CASGPSGYTDTQYF.

This clonotype was observed a few times. The CDR3 region is CSARGRLAGQETQYF. The CDR3 coding sequence is TGCAGTGCTAGAGGGCGCCTAGCGGGGCAAGAGACCCAGTACTTC. The V gene is TRBV20-1, the J gene TRBJ2-5, with 9 bases matching TRBD2. Germline lookup yields CDR1 DFQATT and CDR2 SNEGSKA (reference sequence). V trimming: 1 base; J trimming: 2 bases; junction bases outside the gene matches: 5. The CDR3 runs to 15 residues.

In this sample, this clonotype turned up a few times. This sequence joins TRBV4-2 and TRBJ1-2, with 8 bases fitting TRBD1. Germline trimming cut 0 bases from V and 5 bases from J; bases unmatched to any gene: 8. Per germline, CDR1 LGHNA and CDR2 YNFKEQ. The CDR3 runs to 16 residues. The CDR3 nucleotides read TGTGCCAGCAGCCAAGACCGGGACAGGCATTATTATGGCTACACCTTC. Its protein is CASSQDRDRHYYGYTF.